In its sample, the clone carrying this T cell receptor beta chain was seen once. The source of the sample is a study of blood T cell repertoires in COVID-19. Trimming pared 0 bases from V and 9 bases from J, leaving 6 bases between. The CDR3 covers 13 residues. Per germline, CDR1 SGHNT and CDR2 YENEEA. Sequenced by immunoSEQ multiplex PCR; TCRdb stores in-frame clones only, minus some. The top ten hold more than 5.5% of the sample, which has around 200,000 clones, roughly 85% seen once. The sample taken for sequencing was PBMCs or T cells enriched from blood (not recorded which). V is TRBV11-3 and J is TRBJ1-6; no clear D gene. This sequence was found in a man aged 40-50 years who had recovered from COVID-19. This chain's CDR3 is CASSLDPVSPLHF. CDR3 bases: TGTGCCAGCAGCTTAGATCCAGTTTCACCCCTCCACTTT.